A single sample is the source of the 6 T cell receptor beta chains below, sequenced in a study of blood T cell repertoires in COVID-19. Profiling relied on immunoSEQ multiplex PCR, and the TCRdb table lists in-frame clones only, not all of them. The sample shows 360,000 or so clones, roughly 84% of them seen only once. Source material: PBMCs or T cells enriched from blood (not recorded which). The source is a woman in her twenties or thirties who had recovered from COVID-19.

The rearrangement joins TRBV5-4 to TRBJ1-2; 7 bases align to TRBD1. CDR3 size: 15 residues. The germline gives CDR1 SGHNT, CDR2 YYREEE (reference sequence). The V segment lost 4 bases and the J segment 6 bases; nucleotides outside the gene matches: 12. The CDR3 DNA follows: TGTGCCAGCAGCCCGGGATATCAGGGGGATGATGGCTACACCTTC. Translated, it gives CASSPGYQGDDGYTF.

The V gene is TRBV19, the J gene TRBJ2-2, with D perhaps TRBD2 (5 bases). The length of the CDR3 is 14 residues. CDR1 and CDR2 (germline): LNHDA, SQIVND (reference sequence). V gave up 5 bases and J gave up 4 bases, with 11 bases separating them. The CDR3 DNA follows: TGTGCCAGTAGTTCCCCGGGGAGCACCGGGGAGCTGTTTTTT. It codes for CASSSPGSTGELFF.

The DNA for the CDR3 is TGTGCCAGCAGTGAGTGGACAGGGGGCACCGAGCAGTACTTC. This encodes CASSEWTGGTEQYF. The chain is built from TRBV6-1 and TRBJ2-7, with TRBD1 matching 11 bases. CDR3 length: 14 residues. CDR1 is MNHNS and CDR2 is SASEGT in the germline V gene. The trim removed 3 bases at V and 6 bases at J, leaving 4 bases unmatched.

This clone occurred a few times. CDR3 coding DNA: TGTGCCAGCAGGAAGCTTGGAGGTGGTGGCTACACCTTC. As protein: CASRKLGGGGYTF. The chain uses TRBV7-2 and TRBJ1-2; D call uncertain. In germline, CDR1 is SGHTA, CDR2 FQGNSA. CDR3 length equals 13 residues. V was cut by 6 bases and J by 7 bases, with 15 bases left in between.

The chain employs TRBV4-2 and TRBJ1-2, with D hard to call. The CDR3 consists of 15 residues. The V and J ends lost 0 bases and 3 bases respectively, with 11 bases between them. The germline gives CDR1 LGHNA, CDR2 YNFKEQ. CDR3 amino acids: CASSQENARDYGYTF. The CDR3 DNA sequence: TGTGCCAGCAGCCAAGAAAACGCGCGGGACTATGGCTACACCTTC.

This sequence joins TRBV28 and TRBJ1-2; TRBD1 agrees at 7 bases. The germline V gene has CDR1 MDHEN and CDR2 SYDVKM. V trimming: 4 bases; J trimming: 3 bases; junction bases outside the gene matches: 8. The CDR3 loop spans 15 amino acids. The CDR3 here is CASSSFTGVDYGYTF. DNA of the CDR3: TGTGCCAGCAGTTCATTTACAGGGGTGGACTATGGCTACACCTTC.